These 11 T cell receptor beta chains share one sample of origin, sequenced in a study of T cells after somatic rescue of genetic block. Clones were sequenced by immunoSEQ multiplex PCR, and TCRdb holds only the in-frame ones, with some missing. The sample carries about 120,000 clones, about nine tenths recorded once. Sequencing was carried out using peripheral blood mononuclear cells (PBMCs). The receptors stem from a young woman.

The chain carries TRBV5-1 and TRBJ2-1, with 15 nucleotides matching TRBD2. The ends lost 4 bases at V and 11 bases at J; junction bases unmatched: 4. From germline, CDR1 is SGHRS and CDR2 YFSETQ. This CDR3 spans 14 amino acids. CDR3 residues: CASSRTSGGAQQFF. The CDR3 coding sequence is TGCGCCAGCAGCCGGACTAGCGGGGGGGCCCAGCAGTTCTTC.

The rearrangement links TRBV18 to TRBJ2-1; the D is unclear. Germline V gives CDR1 KGHSH, CDR2 LQKENI. V was clipped by 0 bases and J by 0 bases, with 6 bases between them. The CDR3 is made up of 15 amino acids. CDR3 nucleotide sequence: TGTGCCAGCTCACCACCAAGCATCTCCTACAATGAGCAGTTCTTC. Its translation: CASSPPSISYNEQFF.

The rearrangement joins TRBV7-2 to TRBJ1-3; no clear D. CDR3 size: 13 residues. Trimming stripped 5 bases from V and 0 bases from J, with 5 bases between. Germline V lookup: CDR1 SGHTA, CDR2 FQGNSA. DNA of the CDR3: TGTGCCAGCAGCGTACCCTCTGGAAACACCATATATTTT. The encoded protein is CASSVPSGNTIYF. Variable domain in full (rest from reference TRBV7-2 and TRBJ1-3): GAGVSQSPSNKVTEKGKDVELRCDPISGHTALYWYRQSLGQGLEFLIYFQGNSAPDKSGLPSDRFSAERTGGSVSTLTIQRTQQEDSAVYLCASSVPSGNTIYFGEGSWLTVV.

This chain connects TRBV19 to TRBJ2-7, with 11 bases fitting TRBD1. The V segment lost 4 bases and the J segment 2 bases; nucleotides outside the gene matches: 4. This CDR3 has 15 amino acids. The germline gives CDR1 LNHDA, CDR2 SQIVND (reference sequence). For the CDR3, the DNA is TGTGCCAGTAGTACTTCGGGACAGGGGGCCTACGAGCAGTACTTC. Protein product: CASSTSGQGAYEQYF.

The chain employs TRBV7-9 and TRBJ1-2; tentatively, D is TRBD1 (6 bases). The CDR3 extends over 14 amino acids. Trimming took off 5 bases at V and 8 bases at J, with 18 bases between the two ends. In germline, CDR1 is SEHNR, CDR2 FQNEAQ (reference sequence). The CDR3 nucleotides are TGTGCCAGCAGCCCGCCGGTGGGGGCGAAGGGCTACACCTTC. Encoded protein: CASSPPVGAKGYTF.

V usage is TRBV5-1 and J usage is TRBJ2-1; D unresolved. Germline assignment: CDR1 SGHRS and CDR2 YFSETQ. Between the trimmed V and J ends, which lost 2 bases and 7 bases, there was a span of 4 bases. The CDR3 is 11 amino acids. The CDR3 spells CASSFNNEQFF. The CDR3 coding sequence is TGCGCCAGCAGCTTTAATAATGAGCAGTTCTTC.

This sequence joins TRBV6-5 and TRBJ2-1; 10 bases line up with TRBD2. V gave up 7 bases and J gave up 15 bases; unmatched junction bases: 12. The CDR3 runs 13 residues. Per the germline V gene, CDR1 is MNHEY and CDR2 is SVGAGI. Here the CDR3 reads CASTQGAGGKLFF. As DNA, the CDR3 is TGTGCCAGCACCCAGGGAGCGGGGGGGAAGTTGTTCTTC.

The chain recombines TRBV9 with TRBJ2-2; TRBD2 matches at 11 bases. Trimming took 0 bases from V and 1 from J; bases not matched to a gene: 5. Germline-derived CDR1 and CDR2 are SGDLS and YYNGEE. This CDR3 region has 18 residues. The CDR3 nucleotides are TGTGCCAGCAGCGTAGGAACTAGCGGGGGACTGAACACCGGGGAGCTGTTTTTT. Translated: CASSVGTSGGLNTGELFF.

The chain carries TRBV19 and TRBJ1-2, with 7 bases fitting TRBD1. The CDR3 covers 17 residues. Germline V gene lookup returns CDR1 LNHDA and CDR2 SQIVND (reference sequence). Trimming at V came to 7 bases and at J to 1 base, leaving 15 bases not matched to a gene. The CDR3 spells CASTPRDRPSINYGYTF. CDR3 nucleotide sequence: TGTGCCAGTACCCCCCGGGACAGACCATCAATTAACTATGGCTACACCTTC.

This clone is a singleton in its sample. The chain has TRBV7-2 and TRBJ2-7; possibly TRBD1 for D (5 bases). CDR1 is SGHTA, CDR2 FQGNSA, per germline. The V gene lost 1 base and the J gene lost 4 bases, with 11 bases spanning the gap. This CDR3 is built from 14 residues. DNA for the CDR3: TGTGCCAGCAGCTTAGAGACAGCTTCTTACGAGCAGTACTTC. This codes for CASSLETASYEQYF.

This clone was recorded once. CDR3 sequence: CASTQTSGGPSYEQYF. DNA for the CDR3: TGTGCCAGCACCCAGACTAGCGGGGGTCCCTCCTACGAGCAGTACTTC. The chain joins TRBV5-6 to TRBJ2-7; 12 bases are shared with TRBD2. Germline V gene sequence: CDR1 SGHDT, CDR2 YYEEEE. The V gene end was trimmed by 6 bases and the J gene end by 0 bases; junction bases not matched to a gene: 7. There are 16 residues in the CDR3.